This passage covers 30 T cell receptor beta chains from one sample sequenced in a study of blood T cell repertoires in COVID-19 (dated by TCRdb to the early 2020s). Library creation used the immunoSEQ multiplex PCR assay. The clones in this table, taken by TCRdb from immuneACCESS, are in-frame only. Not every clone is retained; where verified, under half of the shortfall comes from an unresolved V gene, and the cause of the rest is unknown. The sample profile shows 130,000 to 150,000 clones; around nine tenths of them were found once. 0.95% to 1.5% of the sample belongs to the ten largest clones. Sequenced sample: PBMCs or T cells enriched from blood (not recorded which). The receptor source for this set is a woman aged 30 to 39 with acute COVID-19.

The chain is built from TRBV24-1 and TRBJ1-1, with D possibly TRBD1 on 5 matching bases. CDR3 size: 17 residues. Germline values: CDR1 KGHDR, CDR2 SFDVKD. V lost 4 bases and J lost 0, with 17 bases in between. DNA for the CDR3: TGTGCCACCAGTGACCCCGGTCGGGGGGGGATGAACACTGAAGCTTTCTTT. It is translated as CATSDPGRGGMNTEAFF.

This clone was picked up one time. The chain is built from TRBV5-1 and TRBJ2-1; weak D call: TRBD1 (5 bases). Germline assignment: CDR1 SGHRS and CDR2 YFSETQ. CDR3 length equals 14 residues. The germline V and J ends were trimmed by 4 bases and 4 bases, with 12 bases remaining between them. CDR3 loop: CASSADSTYNEQFF. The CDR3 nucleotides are TGCGCCAGCAGCGCTGACAGCACTTACAATGAGCAGTTCTTC. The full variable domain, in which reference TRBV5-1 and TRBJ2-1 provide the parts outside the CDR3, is KAGVTQTPRYLIKTRGQQVTLSCSPISGHRSVSWYQQTPGQGLQFLFEYFSETQRNKGNFPGRFSGRQFSNSRSEMNVSTLELGDSALYLCASSADSTYNEQFFGPGTRLTVL.

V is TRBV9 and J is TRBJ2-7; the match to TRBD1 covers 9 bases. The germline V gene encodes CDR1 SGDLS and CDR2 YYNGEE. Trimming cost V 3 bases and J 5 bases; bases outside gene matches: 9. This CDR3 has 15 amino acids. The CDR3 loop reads CASSAETGGVNEQYF. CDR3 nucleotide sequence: TGTGCCAGCAGCGCAGAAACAGGGGGCGTAAACGAGCAGTACTTC.

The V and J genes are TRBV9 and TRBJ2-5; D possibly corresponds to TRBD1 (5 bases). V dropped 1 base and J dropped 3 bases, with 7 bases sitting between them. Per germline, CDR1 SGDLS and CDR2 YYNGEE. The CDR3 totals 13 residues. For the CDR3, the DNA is TGTGCCAGCAGCGTAACAGGTGAAGAGACCCAGTACTTC. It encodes CASSVTGEETQYF. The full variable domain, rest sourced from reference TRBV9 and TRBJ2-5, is DSGVTQTPKHLITATGQRVTLRCSPRSGDLSVYWYQQSLDQGLQFLIQYYNGEERAKGNILERFSAQQFPDLHSELNLSSLELGDSALYFCASSVTGEETQYFGPGTRLLVL.

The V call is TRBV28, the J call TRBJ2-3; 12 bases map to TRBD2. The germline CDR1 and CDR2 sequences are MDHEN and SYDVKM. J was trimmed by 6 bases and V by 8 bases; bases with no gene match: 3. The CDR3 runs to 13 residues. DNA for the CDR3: TGTGCCAGCCGGACTAGCGGGACGGATACGCAGTATTTT. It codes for CASRTSGTDTQYF.

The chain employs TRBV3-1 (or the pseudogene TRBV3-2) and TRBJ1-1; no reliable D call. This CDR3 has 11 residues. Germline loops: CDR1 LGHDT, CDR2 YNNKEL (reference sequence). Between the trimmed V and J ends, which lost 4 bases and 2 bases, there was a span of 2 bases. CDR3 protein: CASSLNTEAFF. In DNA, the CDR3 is TGTGCCAGCAGCCTAAACACTGAAGCTTTCTTT.

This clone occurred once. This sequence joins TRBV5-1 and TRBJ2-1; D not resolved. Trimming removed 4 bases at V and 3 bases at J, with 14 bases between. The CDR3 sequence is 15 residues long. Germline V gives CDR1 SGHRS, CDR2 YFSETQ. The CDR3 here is CASSLTPGFYNEQFF. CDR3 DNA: TGCGCCAGCAGCCTTACTCCCGGGTTCTACAATGAGCAGTTCTTC. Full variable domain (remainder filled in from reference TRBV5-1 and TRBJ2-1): KAGVTQTPRYLIKTRGQQVTLSCSPISGHRSVSWYQQTPGQGLQFLFEYFSETQRNKGNFPGRFSGRQFSNSRSEMNVSTLELGDSALYLCASSLTPGFYNEQFFGPGTRLTVL.

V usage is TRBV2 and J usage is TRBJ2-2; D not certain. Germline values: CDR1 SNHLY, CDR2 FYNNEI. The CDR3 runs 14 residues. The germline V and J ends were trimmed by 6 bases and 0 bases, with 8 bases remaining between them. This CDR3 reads CASRPRANTGELFF. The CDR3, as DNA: TGTGCCAGCAGACCAAGAGCGAACACCGGGGAGCTGTTTTTT.

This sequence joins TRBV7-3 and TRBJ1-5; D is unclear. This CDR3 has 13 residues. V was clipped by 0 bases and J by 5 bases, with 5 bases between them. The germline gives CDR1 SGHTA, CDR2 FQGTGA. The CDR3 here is CASSLTGDQPQHF. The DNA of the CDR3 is TGTGCCAGCAGCTTAACCGGAGATCAGCCCCAGCATTTT. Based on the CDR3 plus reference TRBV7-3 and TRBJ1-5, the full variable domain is GAGVSQTPSNKVTEKGKYVELRCDPISGHTALYWYRQSLGQGPEFLIYFQGTGAADDSGLPNDRFFAVRPEGSVSTLKIQRTERGDSAVYLCASSLTGDQPQHFGDGTRLSIL.

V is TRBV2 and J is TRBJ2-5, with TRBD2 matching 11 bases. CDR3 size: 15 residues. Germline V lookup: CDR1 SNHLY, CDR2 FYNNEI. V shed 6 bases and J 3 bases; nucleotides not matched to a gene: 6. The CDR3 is CASREILAGEETQYF. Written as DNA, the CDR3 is TGTGCCAGCAGGGAGATACTAGCGGGAGAAGAGACCCAGTACTTC.

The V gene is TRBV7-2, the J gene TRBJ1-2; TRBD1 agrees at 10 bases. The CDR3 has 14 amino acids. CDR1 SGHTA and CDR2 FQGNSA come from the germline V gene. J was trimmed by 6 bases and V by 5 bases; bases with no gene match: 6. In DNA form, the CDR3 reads TGTGCCAGCAGCCCCTACGGACAGGGGGATGGCTACACCTTC. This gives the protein CASSPYGQGDGYTF.

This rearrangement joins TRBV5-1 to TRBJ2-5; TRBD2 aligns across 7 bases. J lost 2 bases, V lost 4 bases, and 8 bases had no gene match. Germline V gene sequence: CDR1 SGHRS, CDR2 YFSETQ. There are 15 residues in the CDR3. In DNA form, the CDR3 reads TGCGCCAGCAGCGGAGCGGGACGCCCTCAAGAGACCCAGTACTTC. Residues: CASSGAGRPQETQYF. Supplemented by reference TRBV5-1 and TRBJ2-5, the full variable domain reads KAGVTQTPRYLIKTRGQQVTLSCSPISGHRSVSWYQQTPGQGLQFLFEYFSETQRNKGNFPGRFSGRQFSNSRSEMNVSTLELGDSALYLCASSGAGRPQETQYFGPGTRLLVL.

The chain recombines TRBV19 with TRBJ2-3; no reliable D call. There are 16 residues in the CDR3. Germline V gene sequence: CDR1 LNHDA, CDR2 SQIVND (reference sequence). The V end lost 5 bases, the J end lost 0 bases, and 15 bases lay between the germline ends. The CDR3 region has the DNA TGTGCCAGTAGTCTAGGGCTAGAGATTAGCACAGATACGCAGTATTTT. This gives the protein CASSLGLEISTDTQYF.

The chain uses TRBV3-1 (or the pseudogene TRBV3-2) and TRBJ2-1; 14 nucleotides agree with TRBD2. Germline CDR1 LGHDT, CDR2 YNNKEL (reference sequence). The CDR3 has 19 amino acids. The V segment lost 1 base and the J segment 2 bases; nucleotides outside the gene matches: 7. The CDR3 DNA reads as TGTGCCAGCAGCCAAGTTAGGACTAGCGGGAGGTCGGCCTACAATGAGCAGTTCTTC. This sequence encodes CASSQVRTSGRSAYNEQFF.

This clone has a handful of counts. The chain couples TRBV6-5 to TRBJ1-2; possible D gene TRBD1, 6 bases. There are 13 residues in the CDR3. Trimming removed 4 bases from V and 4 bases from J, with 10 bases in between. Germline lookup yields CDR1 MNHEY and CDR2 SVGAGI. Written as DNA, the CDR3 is TGTGCCAGCAGTTCCAGGACAGTCTATGGCTACACCTTC. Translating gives CASSSRTVYGYTF.

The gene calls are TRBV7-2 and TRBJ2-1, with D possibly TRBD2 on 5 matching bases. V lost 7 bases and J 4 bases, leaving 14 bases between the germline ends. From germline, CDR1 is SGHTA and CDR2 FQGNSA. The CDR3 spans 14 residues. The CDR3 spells CASKAERSYNEQFF. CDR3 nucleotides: TGTGCCAGCAAGGCAGAGCGGTCTTACAATGAGCAGTTCTTC.

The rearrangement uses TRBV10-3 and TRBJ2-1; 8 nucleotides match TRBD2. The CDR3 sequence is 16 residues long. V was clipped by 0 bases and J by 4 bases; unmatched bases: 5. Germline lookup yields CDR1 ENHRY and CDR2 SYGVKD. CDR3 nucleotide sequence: TGTGCCATCAGTGAGTCAAGCGGGAGCTTATACAATGAGCAGTTCTTC. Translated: CAISESSGSLYNEQFF.

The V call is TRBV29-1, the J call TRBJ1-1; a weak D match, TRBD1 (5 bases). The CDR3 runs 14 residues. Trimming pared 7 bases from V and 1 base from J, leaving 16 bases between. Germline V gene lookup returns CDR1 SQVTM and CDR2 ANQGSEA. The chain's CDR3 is CSGRGGDWNTEAFF. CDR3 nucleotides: TGCAGCGGGCGTGGGGGGGACTGGAACACTGAAGCTTTCTTT.

The chain's CDR3 is CASSYPGVETQYF. As DNA, the CDR3 is TGTGCCAGCAGCTATCCGGGGGTGGAGACCCAGTACTTC. The chain carries TRBV9 and TRBJ2-5, with a weak D call TRBD2 (6 bases). Germline assignment: CDR1 SGDLS and CDR2 YYNGEE. Trimming shortened V by 4 bases and J by 5 bases, and 12 bases separated the two germline ends. The CDR3 totals 13 residues. Complete variable domain (other parts from reference TRBV9 and TRBJ2-5): DSGVTQTPKHLITATGQRVTLRCSPRSGDLSVYWYQQSLDQGLQFLIQYYNGEERAKGNILERFSAQQFPDLHSELNLSSLELGDSALYFCASSYPGVETQYFGPGTRLLVL.

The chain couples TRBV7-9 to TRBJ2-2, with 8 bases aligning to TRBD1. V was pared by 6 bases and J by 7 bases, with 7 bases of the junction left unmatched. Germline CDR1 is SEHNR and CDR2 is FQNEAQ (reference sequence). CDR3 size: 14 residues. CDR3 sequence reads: CASRGSGGNGELFF. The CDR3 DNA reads TGTGCCAGCAGGGGGTCAGGGGGCAACGGGGAGCTGTTTTTT. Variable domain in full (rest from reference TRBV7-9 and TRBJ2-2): DTGVSQNPRHKITKRGQNVTFRCDPISEHNRLYWYRQTLGQGPEFLTYFQNEAQLEKSRLLSDRFSAERPKGSFSTLEIQRTEQGDSAMYLCASRGSGGNGELFFGEGSRLTVL.

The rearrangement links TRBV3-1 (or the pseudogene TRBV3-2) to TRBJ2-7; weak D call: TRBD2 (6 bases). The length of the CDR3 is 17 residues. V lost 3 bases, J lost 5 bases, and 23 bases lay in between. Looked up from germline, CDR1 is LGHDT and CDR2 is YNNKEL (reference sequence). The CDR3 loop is CASSHAGMGAGIDEQYF. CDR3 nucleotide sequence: TGTGCCAGCAGCCACGCGGGCATGGGAGCGGGTATCGACGAGCAGTACTTC.

For the CDR3, the DNA is TGTGCCAGTAGCGGAGGGGGCAAAAATCAGCCCCAGCATTTT. Translated, it gives CASSGGGKNQPQHF. The rearrangement joins TRBV19 to TRBJ1-5; the match to TRBD1 covers 7 bases. The CDR3 has 14 residues. CDR1 LNHDA and CDR2 SQIVND come from the germline V gene (reference sequence). Losses at the gene ends were 6 bases for V and 4 bases for J; bases not matched to a gene: 6.

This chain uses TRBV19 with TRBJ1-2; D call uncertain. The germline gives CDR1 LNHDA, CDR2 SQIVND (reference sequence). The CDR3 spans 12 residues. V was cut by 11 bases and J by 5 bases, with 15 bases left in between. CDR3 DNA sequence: TGTGCCTCAAGTGGGGAGTTTTATGGCTACACCTTC. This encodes CASSGEFYGYTF.

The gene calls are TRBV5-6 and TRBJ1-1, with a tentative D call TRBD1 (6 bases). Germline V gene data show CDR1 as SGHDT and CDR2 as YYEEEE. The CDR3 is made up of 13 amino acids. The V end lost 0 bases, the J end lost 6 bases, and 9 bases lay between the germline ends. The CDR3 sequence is CASSLVGGPEAFF. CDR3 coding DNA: TGTGCCAGCAGCTTGGTTGGGGGCCCTGAAGCTTTCTTT. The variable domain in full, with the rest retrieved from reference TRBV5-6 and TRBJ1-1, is DAGVTQSPTHLIKTRGQQVTLRCSPKSGHDTVSWYQQALGQGPQFIFQYYEEEERQRGNFPDRFSGHQFPNYSSELNVNALLLGDSALYLCASSLVGGPEAFFGQGTRLTVV.

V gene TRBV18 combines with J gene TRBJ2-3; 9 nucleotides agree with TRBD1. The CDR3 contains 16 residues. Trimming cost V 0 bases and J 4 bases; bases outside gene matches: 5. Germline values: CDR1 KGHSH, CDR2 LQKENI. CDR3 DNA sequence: TGTGCCAGCTCACCACCCGGGACAGGGAGGCCAGATACGCAGTATTTT. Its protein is CASSPPGTGRPDTQYF.

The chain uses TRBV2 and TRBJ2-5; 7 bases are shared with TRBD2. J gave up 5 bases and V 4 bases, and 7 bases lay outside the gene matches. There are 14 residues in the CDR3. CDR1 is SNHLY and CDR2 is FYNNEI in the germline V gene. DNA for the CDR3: TGTGCCAGCAGTGTCCGTATAGCGGGTGAGACCCAGTACTTC. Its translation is CASSVRIAGETQYF. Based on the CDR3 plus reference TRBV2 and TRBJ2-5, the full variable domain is EPEVTQTPSHQVTQMGQEVILRCVPISNHLYFYWYRQILGQKVEFLVSFYNNEISEKSEIFDDQFSVERPDGSNFTLKIRSTKLEDSAMYFCASSVRIAGETQYFGPGTRLLVL.

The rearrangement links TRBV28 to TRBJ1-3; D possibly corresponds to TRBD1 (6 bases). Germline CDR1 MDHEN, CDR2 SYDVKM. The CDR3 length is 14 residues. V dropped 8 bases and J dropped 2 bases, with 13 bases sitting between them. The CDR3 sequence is CASRGKGAGNTIYF. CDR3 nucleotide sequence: TGTGCCAGCCGAGGGAAGGGGGCTGGAAACACCATATATTTT.

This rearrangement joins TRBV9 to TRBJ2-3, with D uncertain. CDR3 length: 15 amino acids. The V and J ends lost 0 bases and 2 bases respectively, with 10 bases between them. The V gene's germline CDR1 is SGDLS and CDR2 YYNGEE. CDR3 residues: CASSVGAVPTDTQYF. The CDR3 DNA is TGTGCCAGCAGCGTAGGTGCGGTCCCCACAGATACGCAGTATTTT.

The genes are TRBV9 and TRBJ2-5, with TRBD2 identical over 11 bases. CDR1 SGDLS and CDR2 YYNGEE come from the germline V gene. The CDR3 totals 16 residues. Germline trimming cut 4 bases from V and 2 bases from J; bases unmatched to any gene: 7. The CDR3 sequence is CASSQTGTSGQETQYF. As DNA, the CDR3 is TGTGCCAGCAGCCAGACCGGGACTAGCGGTCAAGAGACCCAGTACTTC.

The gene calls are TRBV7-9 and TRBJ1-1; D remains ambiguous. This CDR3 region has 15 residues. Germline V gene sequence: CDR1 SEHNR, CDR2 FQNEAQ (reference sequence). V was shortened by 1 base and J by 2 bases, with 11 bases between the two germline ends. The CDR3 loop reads CASSLGSGINTEAFF. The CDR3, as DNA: TGTGCCAGCAGCTTAGGGTCCGGGATAAACACTGAAGCTTTCTTT.